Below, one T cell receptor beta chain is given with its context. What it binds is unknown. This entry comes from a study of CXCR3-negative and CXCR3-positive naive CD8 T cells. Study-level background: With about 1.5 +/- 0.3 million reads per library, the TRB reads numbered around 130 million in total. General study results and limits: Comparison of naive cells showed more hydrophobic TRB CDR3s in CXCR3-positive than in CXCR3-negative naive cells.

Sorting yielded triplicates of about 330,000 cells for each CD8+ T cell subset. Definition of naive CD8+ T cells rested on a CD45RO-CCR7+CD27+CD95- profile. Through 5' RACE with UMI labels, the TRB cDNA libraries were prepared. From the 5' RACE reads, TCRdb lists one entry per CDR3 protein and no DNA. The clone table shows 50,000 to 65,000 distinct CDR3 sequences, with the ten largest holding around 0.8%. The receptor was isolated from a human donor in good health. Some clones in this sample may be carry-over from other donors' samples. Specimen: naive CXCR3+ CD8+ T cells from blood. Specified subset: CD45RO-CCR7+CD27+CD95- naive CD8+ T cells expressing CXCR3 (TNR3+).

CDR3 residues: CASSRGDRTYEQYF. The chain has TRBV4-1 and TRBJ2-7; as DNA is missing, the TRBD1 call by TCRdb cannot be tested. The V gene's germline CDR1 is MGHRA and CDR2 YSYEKL. This CDR3 is 14 amino acids long.